This entry lists 32 T cell receptor beta chains sequenced from one sample in a study of T cells in Graves' hyperthyroidism and ophthalmopathy (dated by TCRdb to 2018 to 2020). Libraries came from multiplex PCR. Data came from an Illumina HiSeq 2000. The TCR beta CDR3 regions were amplified from the RNA transcripts. For the first round of RT-PCR on the TCR CDR3, the HTBI primer set was used together with the Qiagen OneStep RT-PCR kit. TCRdb reran the public reads through fastp at Q25 and MiXCR, keeping productive beta chains. For every CDR3 protein sequence, its rows merge into one entry that carries the most common genes and DNA. The sample table records around 290,000 distinct CDR3 sequences; roughly 13% of these occur just once. Roughly 7.9% of the sample goes to the ten largest clones. The sample taken for sequencing was blood. The receptors were sampled from a woman aged 40 to 50 with Graves' hyperthyroidism.

There are many counts of this clonotype. The J gene is TRBJ2-3, the V gene TRBV6-4, with TRBD2 matching over 11 bases. The germline CDR1 and CDR2 sequences are MRHNA and SNTAGT. With V trimmed by 10 bases and J by 2 bases, 5 bases remained unmatched. This CDR3 contains 14 residues. The CDR3 loop is CATKLAGDTDTQYF. DNA for the CDR3: TGTGCCACTAAACTAGCGGGGGACACAGATACGCAGTATTTT.

This clonotype showed up many times. The rearrangement uses TRBV6-1 and TRBJ1-2; a weak D match, TRBD1 (6 bases). From germline, CDR1 is MNHNS and CDR2 SASEGT. V was shortened by 5 bases and J by 2 bases, with 15 bases between the two germline ends. The length of the CDR3 is 15 residues. The CDR3 DNA reads as TGTGCCAGCAGTATACGGACAGACGGAAACTATGGCTACACCTTC. It encodes CASSIRTDGNYGYTF.

This clonotype was found many times. V usage is TRBV11-3 and J usage is TRBJ1-2; D gene uncertain. V dropped 4 bases and J dropped 5 bases, with 11 bases sitting between them. CDR3 length: 13 residues. Germline V gives CDR1 SGHNT, CDR2 YENEEA. This CDR3 reads CASSSRRGYGYTF. CDR3 coding DNA: TGTGCCAGCAGCTCTAGACGAGGGTATGGCTACACCTTC.

This clonotype has a handful of counts. The CDR3 DNA sequence: TGTGCCAGTAGTTCGGGGAAGAAGACCCAGTACTTC. It specifies CASSSGKKTQYF. The rearrangement links TRBV19 to TRBJ2-5; tentatively, D is TRBD2 (5 bases). This CDR3 is 12 amino acids long. The V end was cut by 5 bases, the J end by 6 bases, with 10 bases between. CDR1 and CDR2 (germline): LNHDA, SQIVND (reference sequence).

There are many counts of this clonotype. The chain employs TRBV3-1 and TRBJ2-5; D is unresolved. Trimming pared 8 bases from V and 6 bases from J, leaving 13 bases between. The germline V gene encodes CDR1 LGHDT and CDR2 YNNKEL (reference sequence). The CDR3 totals 12 residues. In DNA, the CDR3 is TGTGCCAGCTCGGAGCTCCGGCAGACCCAGTACTTC. Translated: CASSELRQTQYF.

This clonotype appeared many times. J is TRBJ2-7 and V is TRBV12-3 or TRBV12-4; D is undetermined. Between the trimmed V and J ends, which lost 1 base and 0 bases, there was a span of 7 bases. The CDR3 sequence is 14 residues long. In DNA form, the CDR3 reads TGTGCCAGCAGTTTAGGTGGGAACTCCTACGAGCAGTACTTC. It yields the protein CASSLGGNSYEQYF.

This clonotype was seen many times. J is TRBJ2-3 and V is TRBV28; TRBD2 matches at 10 bases. The CDR3 is made up of 19 amino acids. Germline CDR1 reads MDHEN; CDR2 reads SYDVKM. Trimming removed 1 base from V and 1 base from J; junction bases left unmatched: 11. CDR3 DNA: TGTGCCAGCAGTTTATCTCCCGGACTAGCGGAGGGGGGCACAGATACGCAGTATTTT. Protein: CASSLSPGLAEGGTDTQYF.

This clonotype occurred many times. This chain links TRBV6-2 or TRBV6-3 with TRBJ2-1; D gene ambiguous. Trimming left V 5 bases short and J 4 bases short, with 12 bases between. The germline V gene encodes CDR1 MNHEY and CDR2 SVGEGT. This CDR3 spans 14 amino acids. CDR3 bases: TGTGCCAGCAGTAACCCCCGACGGTACAATGAGCAGTTCTTC. Translated, it gives CASSNPRRYNEQFF.

The chain couples TRBV5-1 to TRBJ1-2; 9 bases are shared with TRBD1. Germline V gene data show CDR1 as SGHRS and CDR2 as YFSETQ. V trimming: 4 bases; J trimming: 0 bases; junction bases outside the gene matches: 19. The CDR3 is 20 amino acids. The CDR3 spells CASSLGMGQGSFHANYGYTF. In nucleotides, the CDR3 is TGCGCCAGCAGCCTTGGTATGGGACAGGGATCTTTCCACGCTAACTATGGCTACACCTTC.

This clonotype was seen a few times. J is TRBJ2-5 and V is TRBV18; 9 positions agree with TRBD1. Trimming took 0 bases from V and 1 from J; bases not matched to a gene: 3. The germline gives CDR1 KGHSH, CDR2 LQKENI. CDR3 length equals 16 residues. The CDR3 region has the DNA TGTGCCAGCTCACCACCAAGGGGACAGGGCCAAGAGACCCAGTACTTC. Protein sequence: CASSPPRGQGQETQYF.

The table lists this clonotype with a few counts. The V and J genes are TRBV5-1 and TRBJ2-7; D is perhaps TRBD2 (6 bases). The germline gives CDR1 SGHRS, CDR2 YFSETQ. The CDR3 sequence is 17 residues long. V dropped 1 base and J dropped 3 bases, with 20 bases sitting between them. The DNA of the CDR3 is TGCGCCAGCAGCTTGTTCGGGGGTTCAGCGGACCTCTACGAGCAGTACTTC. Encoded protein: CASSLFGGSADLYEQYF.

This clonotype was detected many times. The V and J genes are TRBV20-1 and TRBJ1-6; D not certain. V was shortened by 0 bases and J by 6 bases, with 12 bases between the two germline ends. Germline V gene sequence: CDR1 DFQATT, CDR2 SNEGSKA (reference sequence). The CDR3 spans 15 residues. CDR3: CSARDLFGLNSPLHF. The CDR3 nucleotides are TGCAGTGCTAGAGATCTCTTTGGCCTTAATTCACCCCTCCACTTT.

This clonotype was counted ten times or more. This chain connects TRBV12-3 or TRBV12-4 to TRBJ1-1, with no clear D. The CDR3 totals 16 residues. Trimming took off 3 bases at V and 3 bases at J, with 17 bases between the two ends. The CDR3 nucleotides are TGTGCCAGCAGTTTGTTTGGGCAGTCTGGGTACACTGAAGCTTTCTTT. Its protein is CASSLFGQSGYTEAFF.

On this clonotype itself: A read error may be the cause here, since a much bigger clone is one base away. This chain links TRBV19 with TRBJ1-2; D unclear. Germline V gene sequence: CDR1 LNHDA, CDR2 SQIVND (reference sequence). V lost 6 bases to trimming and J lost 4 bases, with 12 bases between them. CDR3 length: 13 residues. CDR3 DNA: TGTGCCAGTAGCCCCAGCAGCGGCTATGGCTACACCTTC. The encoded protein is CASSPSSGYGYTF.

The chain has TRBV27 and TRBJ1-1; possible D gene TRBD1, 5 bases. The germline gives CDR1 MNHEY, CDR2 SMNVEV (reference sequence). This CDR3 has 15 residues. V shed 6 bases and J shed 9 bases, with 23 bases lying between them. The DNA of the CDR3 is TGTGCCAGCAGCCGGGGACTGACCGGGCTCAACAAAGCTTTCTTT. It is translated as CASSRGLTGLNKAFF.

This clonotype was recorded at least ten times. The chain joins TRBV28 to TRBJ1-5; D possibly corresponds to TRBD1 (5 bases). CDR3 size: 15 residues. The V end was cut by 3 bases, the J end by 2 bases, with 11 bases between. Germline CDR1 MDHEN, CDR2 SYDVKM. CDR3 sequence: CASSFPGGGNQPQHF. The CDR3 DNA reads as TGTGCCAGCAGTTTTCCGGGGGGGGGCAATCAGCCCCAGCATTTT.

This clonotype was detected many times. The chain uses TRBV13 and TRBJ1-1; TRBD1 is a possible D gene (5 bases). The CDR3 consists of 14 residues. CDR1 and CDR2 (germline): PRHDT, FYEKMQ (reference sequence). Trimming cost V 7 bases and J 0 bases, with 12 bases left between them. The CDR3 DNA follows: TGTGCCAGCATATCCCGACAGATGAACACTGAAGCTTTCTTT. Translation gives CASISRQMNTEAFF.

This clonotype was seen many times. This chain uses TRBV27 with TRBJ2-3; 9 bases are a match to TRBD2. The CDR3 has 14 residues. Germline CDR1 is MNHEY and CDR2 is SMNVEV (reference sequence). Unmatched junction bases numbered 5, after V lost 6 bases and J lost 4 bases. CDR3 nucleotide sequence: TGTGCCAGCAGCCGACTAGCGGCTCCAGATACGCAGTATTTT. As protein: CASSRLAAPDTQYF.

Many counts were recorded for this clonotype. The chain employs TRBV20-1 and TRBJ2-5; D gene unclear. The CDR3 runs 13 residues. Trimming shortened V by 2 bases and J by 4 bases, and 11 bases separated the two germline ends. Germline loops: CDR1 DFQATT, CDR2 SNEGSKA (reference sequence). CDR3 nucleotides: TGCAGTGCTAGAAAGGTAGAAGCAGAGACCCAGTACTTC. This gives the protein CSARKVEAETQYF.

This chain connects TRBV13 to TRBJ1-3; possibly TRBD1 for D (6 bases). Germline lookup yields CDR1 PRHDT and CDR2 FYEKMQ (reference sequence). This CDR3 has 15 residues. Trimming shortened V by 4 bases and J by 5 bases, and 15 bases separated the two germline ends. The CDR3 is CASSSTRDNRNTIYF. As DNA, the CDR3 is TGTGCCAGCAGCTCAACCCGGGACAACCGAAACACCATATATTTT.

The sample holds many counts of this clonotype. J is TRBJ2-5 and V is TRBV6-1, with 7 bases that match TRBD1. J was trimmed by 4 bases and V by 2 bases; bases with no gene match: 4. The germline V gene encodes CDR1 MNHNS and CDR2 SASEGT. The CDR3 has 14 amino acids. The CDR3 spells CASSEQGVGETQYF. CDR3 bases: TGTGCCAGCAGTGAACAGGGGGTGGGAGAGACCCAGTACTTC.

This clonotype was detected many times. The rearrangement joins TRBV10-3 to TRBJ2-5; a possible D gene is TRBD1 (5 bases). Between the trimmed V and J ends, which lost 3 bases and 5 bases, there was a span of 22 bases. Germline CDR1 and CDR2: ENHRY and SYGVKD. The CDR3 is 17 residues long. CDR3 in DNA: TGTGCCATCAGTGACCCCCTGAAAGGGGCTGGTTCGGAGACCCAGTACTTC. It is translated as CAISDPLKGAGSETQYF.

Note on this clonotype: A read error may be the cause here, since a much bigger clone is one base away. The chain is built from TRBV12-5 and TRBJ1-5; weak D call: TRBD1 (5 bases). The CDR3 is 17 residues long. Germline values: CDR1 LGHNT, CDR2 FRNRAP. CDR3 protein: CASGLVVRGRANQLQHF. Written as DNA, the CDR3 is TGTGCTAGTGGTTTGGTAGTAAGGGGCAGGGCCAATCAGCTCCAGCATTTT.

The V call is TRBV29-1, the J call TRBJ1-3; TRBD1 is a possible D gene (6 bases). Germline assignment: CDR1 SQVTM and CDR2 ANQGSEA. The CDR3 has 14 residues. The CDR3 DNA follows: TGCAACCTAACCTTAACAGGGAATGGAAACACCATATATTTT. Amino acid sequence: CNLTLTGNGNTIYF.

This clonotype was counted many times. The chain combines TRBV27 with TRBJ2-7, with 11 bases fitting TRBD2. V lost 6 bases to trimming and J lost 6 bases; unmatched junction nucleotides: 7. Germline CDR1 and CDR2: MNHEY and SMNVEV (reference sequence). The CDR3 is made up of 14 amino acids. The CDR3 region has the DNA TGTGCCAGCAGCATTCTAGCGGGAGGTAGCGAGCAGTACTTC. This gives the protein CASSILAGGSEQYF.

This clonotype has ten or more counts. The chain employs TRBV7-9 and TRBJ1-4, with TRBD1 identical over 9 bases. V was pared by 3 bases and J by 4 bases, with 6 bases of the junction left unmatched. The CDR3 length is 16 residues. Germline CDR1 reads SEHNR; CDR2 reads FQNEAQ (reference sequence). DNA of the CDR3: TGTGCCAGCAGCTTTCCTGGACAGGGGTATAATGAAAAACTGTTTTTT. This sequence encodes CASSFPGQGYNEKLFF.

The sample holds many counts of this clonotype. The rearrangement links TRBV20-1 to TRBJ1-3; D remains ambiguous. Germline V gene data show CDR1 as DFQATT and CDR2 as SNEGSKA (reference sequence). The CDR3 consists of 11 residues. With 0 bases removed from V and 8 bases from J, the gap between germline ends came to 5 bases. CDR3 residues: CSARDTDTIYF. As DNA, the CDR3 is TGCAGTGCTAGAGATACGGACACCATATATTTT.

This chain uses TRBV19 with TRBJ1-1; TRBD1 matches at 7 bases. This CDR3 comprises 17 residues. The V and J ends lost 0 bases and 4 bases, in that order; junction bases with no gene match: 11. The V gene's germline CDR1 is LNHDA and CDR2 SQIVND (reference sequence). CDR3 loop: CASSIDPTGPWGTEAFF. CDR3 DNA sequence: TGTGCCAGTAGTATAGATCCGACAGGGCCCTGGGGCACTGAAGCTTTCTTT. Using reference TRBV19 and TRBJ1-1 for the parts outside the CDR3, the full variable domain is DGGITQSPKYLFRKEGQNVTLSCEQNLNHDAMYWYRQDPGQGLRLIYYSQIVNDFQKGDIAEGYSVSREKKESFPLTVTSAQKNPTAFYLCASSIDPTGPWGTEAFFGQGTRLTVV.

Ten or more counts support this clonotype. This sequence joins TRBV28 and TRBJ1-1, with 8 positions matching TRBD1. V was pared by 7 bases and J by 7 bases, with 14 bases of the junction left unmatched. This CDR3 is 15 amino acids long. The germline CDR1 and CDR2 sequences are MDHEN and SYDVKM. The CDR3 DNA reads as TGTGCCAGCACAGGGGGCGAAGGAGGGCTGCATGAAGCTTTCTTT. This gives the protein CASTGGEGGLHEAFF.

About this clonotype itself: A clone one base away is much larger, so this may be a read error. V is TRBV18 and J is TRBJ1-1; weak D call: TRBD1 (5 bases). V lost 7 bases and J lost 9, with 18 bases in between. The CDR3 runs 13 residues. Germline V CDR1 and CDR2: KGHSH, LQKENI. CDR3 coding DNA: TGTGCCAGCTGCCCCGGGGAGGGGAGGAAAGCTTTCTTT. Amino acids: CASCPGEGRKAFF.

This clonotype was seen many times. The chain is built from TRBV11-3 and TRBJ1-1; perhaps TRBD1 as D (5 bases). V lost 0 bases and J 5 bases, leaving 13 bases between the germline ends. The CDR3 has 15 residues. Looked up from germline, CDR1 is SGHNT and CDR2 is YENEEA. The chain's CDR3 is CASSLDPAGITEAFF. CDR3 nucleotides: TGTGCCAGCAGCTTAGATCCCGCAGGGATTACTGAAGCTTTCTTT.

This clonotype was observed a few times. The chain employs TRBV5-8 and TRBJ1-6; no clear D gene. With 0 bases removed from V and 7 bases from J, the gap between germline ends came to 8 bases. This CDR3 contains 14 residues. Germline values: CDR1 SGHTS, CDR2 YDEGEE. CDR3 nucleotide sequence: TGTGCCAGCAGCTTGGGGGCCTCAAATTCACCCCTCCACTTT. The encoded protein is CASSLGASNSPLHF. The full variable domain, rest sourced from reference TRBV5-8 and TRBJ1-6, is EAGVTQSPTHLIKTRGQQATLRCSPISGHTSVYWYQQALGLGLQFLLWYDEGEERNRGNFPPRFSGRQFPNYSSELNVNALELEDSALYLCASSLGASNSPLHFGNGTRLTVT.